Presented here are 32 T cell receptor beta chains from one specimen sequenced in a study of blood T cell repertoires in COVID-19. Measured with immunoSEQ multiplex PCR; TCRdb has only the in-frame clones, and not every one. The repertoire includes roughly 150,000 clones, roughly 90% of them detected once, and about 4.1% sits in the top ten. Sample: PBMCs or T cells enriched from blood (not recorded which). The receptor source for this set is a man aged 50 or older who had recovered from COVID-19.

The V call is TRBV19, the J call TRBJ1-2, with 9 bases that match TRBD1. The length of the CDR3 is 15 residues. The germline gives CDR1 LNHDA, CDR2 SQIVND (reference sequence). With 3 bases clipped from V and 4 bases from J, the junction kept 6 bases outside the gene matches. The CDR3 here is CASSIRGQGAYGYTF. CDR3 nucleotides: TGTGCCAGTAGTATCCGGGGACAGGGAGCCTATGGCTACACCTTC.

The V and J genes are TRBV4-3 and TRBJ1-2, with TRBD1 matching over 7 bases. Trimming at V came to 3 bases and at J to 4 bases, leaving 5 bases not matched to a gene. Germline values: CDR1 LGHNA, CDR2 YSLEER. There are 14 residues in the CDR3. The DNA for the CDR3 is TGCGCCAGCAGCCATGTAGGGGGCTTCTATGGCTACACCTTC. Protein product: CASSHVGGFYGYTF.

J is TRBJ1-1 and V is TRBV7-6; the D is unclear. Germline-derived CDR1 and CDR2 are SGHVS and FNYEAQ. This CDR3 comprises 13 residues. Trimming pared 5 bases from V and 0 bases from J, leaving 7 bases between. CDR3 region: CASSVQMNTEAFF. In DNA, the CDR3 is TGTGCCAGCAGCGTTCAGATGAACACTGAAGCTTTCTTT.

This chain uses TRBV7-9 with TRBJ1-3, with 8 bases aligning to TRBD1. The V gene's germline CDR1 is SEHNR and CDR2 FQNEAQ (reference sequence). The ends lost 5 bases at V and 0 bases at J; junction bases unmatched: 9. The CDR3 loop spans 17 amino acids. The CDR3 region is CASSPSWTGTSGNTIYF. The CDR3 bases are TGTGCCAGCAGCCCCTCGTGGACAGGGACCTCTGGAAACACCATATATTTT.

In the case of this clone: One end of the junction does not line up with germline, which may come from a read error. The chain employs TRBV7-7 and TRBJ2-1; D gene uncertain. This CDR3 is 15 amino acids long. CDR1 is SSHAT, CDR2 FNYEAQ, per germline (reference sequence). The CDR3 DNA sequence: TGTGCTAGCAGTCCCGGTCGAGGCTCCTACAATGAGCAGTTCTTC. This encodes CASSPGRGSYNEQFF.

The gene calls are TRBV6-1 and TRBJ1-5; D remains unclear. V was clipped by 1 base and J by 0 bases, with 13 bases between them. Germline lookup yields CDR1 MNHNS and CDR2 SASEGT. The CDR3 spans 17 residues. CDR3 DNA: TGTGCCAGCAGTGAAGACTATAACACCTATAGCAATCAGCCCCAGCATTTT. Encoded protein: CASSEDYNTYSNQPQHF.

The genes are TRBV9 and TRBJ2-7; 11 nucleotides agree with TRBD2. CDR3 length equals 19 residues. CDR1 is SGDLS, CDR2 YYNGEE, per germline. After removal of 4 bases from V and 1 base from J, the junction contained 16 bases not matched to a gene. CDR3 coding DNA: TGTGCCAGCAGCCCAAACCTGGATAGCGGGGGGGCTAATTCCTACGAGCAGTACGTC. It specifies CASSPNLDSGGANSYEQYV.

The chain employs TRBV9 and TRBJ1-6, with a tentative D call TRBD1 (5 bases). V lost 2 bases to trimming and J lost 9 bases, with 12 bases between them. The germline gives CDR1 SGDLS, CDR2 YYNGEE. This CDR3 contains 14 residues. The CDR3 DNA reads as TGTGCCAGCAGCGTGGGGGGTAGGAGTTCACCCCTCCACTTT. Amino acids: CASSVGGRSSPLHF.

The chain joins TRBV7-9 to TRBJ1-2; no clear D. The V end lost 5 bases, the J end lost 2 bases, and 9 bases lay between the germline ends. CDR3 length equals 13 residues. Germline CDR1 reads SEHNR; CDR2 reads FQNEAQ (reference sequence). The CDR3 is CASSVTGNYGYTF. For the CDR3, the DNA is TGTGCCAGCAGCGTGACCGGGAACTATGGCTACACCTTC.

There are a few counts of this clone. The CDR3 reads CSVAGAAGGSDTQYF. The CDR3 DNA reads as TGCAGCGTCGCGGGTGCGGCGGGAGGGTCAGATACGCAGTATTTT. This chain uses TRBV29-1 with TRBJ2-3; TRBD2 aligns across 9 bases. Germline V CDR1 and CDR2: SQVTM, ANQGSEA. With V trimmed by 6 bases and J by 4 bases, 11 bases remained unmatched. There are 15 residues in the CDR3.

This sequence joins TRBV28 and TRBJ1-3; the match to TRBD1 covers 8 bases. With V trimmed by 5 bases and J by 2 bases, 5 bases remained unmatched. Germline CDR1 MDHEN, CDR2 SYDVKM. The CDR3 length is 15 residues. The CDR3 is CASSPWTGPGNTIYF. The CDR3 region has the DNA TGTGCCAGCAGTCCGTGGACAGGGCCTGGAAACACCATATATTTT.

The chain is built from TRBV7-2 and TRBJ1-2; D may be TRBD1 (5 bases). The CDR3 is 13 amino acids. From germline, CDR1 is SGHTA and CDR2 FQGNSA. The V end lost 5 bases, the J end lost 8 bases, and 15 bases lay between the germline ends. CDR3 coding DNA: TGTGCCAGCAGCCCACCGGGGGGTAGGGGCTACACCTTC. This sequence encodes CASSPPGGRGYTF.

The V call is TRBV6-5, the J call TRBJ1-2; 8 bases map to TRBD1. Germline V gene data show CDR1 as MNHEY and CDR2 as SVGAGI. V lost 7 bases to trimming and J lost 3 bases; unmatched junction nucleotides: 7. The CDR3 is made up of 14 amino acids. The CDR3 spells CASKDGDRHYGYTF. CDR3 DNA: TGTGCCAGCAAGGATGGGGACAGGCACTATGGCTACACCTTC.

The chain uses TRBV7-2 and TRBJ1-6; D perhaps matches TRBD1 (6 bases). Trimming removed 5 bases from V and 11 bases from J, with 16 bases in between. Germline CDR1 is SGHTA and CDR2 is FQGNSA. The CDR3 totals 14 residues. CDR3 amino acids: CASSLGQPPPPLHF. The CDR3 DNA is TGTGCCAGCAGCCTAGGACAGCCGCCTCCACCCCTCCACTTT.

This chain links TRBV5-5 with TRBJ2-7, with unresolved D. The CDR3 has 16 amino acids. Trimming left V 1 base short and J 6 bases short, with 20 bases between. Germline CDR1 reads SGHKS; CDR2 reads YYEKEE (reference sequence). CDR3 sequence (DNA): TGTGCCAGCAGCTTGTCGGGTTCGAATCCTATCGGCGAGCAGTACGTC. It is translated as CASSLSGSNPIGEQYV.

This sequence joins TRBV7-6 and TRBJ2-3; TRBD2 aligns across 13 bases. With 2 bases clipped from V and 5 bases from J, the junction kept 4 bases outside the gene matches. Germline CDR1 SGHVS, CDR2 FNYEAQ. The CDR3 length is 16 residues. In DNA form, the CDR3 reads TGTGCCAGCAGCTTAACTAGCGGGGGGGCCAGAGATACGCAGTATTTT. Its translation is CASSLTSGGARDTQYF.

The chain has TRBV6-2 or TRBV6-3 and TRBJ2-4, with D possibly matching TRBD1 (6 bases). CDR3 length: 17 amino acids. Germline CDR1 is MNHEY and CDR2 is SVGEGT. Trimming shortened V by 5 bases and J by 0 bases, and 17 bases separated the two germline ends. The CDR3 sequence: CASSGPQGQIAKNIQYF. CDR3 DNA: TGTGCCAGCAGTGGACCGCAAGGACAGATAGCCAAAAACATTCAGTACTTC.

This chain links TRBV28 with TRBJ1-2; D may be TRBD1 (6 bases). The germline V and J ends were trimmed by 10 bases and 3 bases, with 21 bases remaining between them. Looked up from germline, CDR1 is MDHEN and CDR2 is SYDVKM. The CDR3 consists of 15 residues. CDR3: CATAGGAGEDYGYTF. In nucleotides, the CDR3 is TGTGCCACCGCGGGGGGGGCAGGGGAGGACTATGGCTACACCTTC.

The chain joins TRBV9 to TRBJ2-7; D may be TRBD2 (6 bases). The germline gives CDR1 SGDLS, CDR2 YYNGEE. CDR3 length: 15 residues. The V end lost 0 bases, the J end lost 0 bases, and 10 bases lay between the germline ends. The CDR3 sequence is CASSVDGRSSYEQYF. In DNA form, the CDR3 reads TGTGCCAGCAGCGTAGATGGGAGGTCCTCCTACGAGCAGTACTTC.

V is TRBV28 and J is TRBJ1-4; maybe TRBD1 (5 bases). The length of the CDR3 is 11 residues. Germline V gene sequence: CDR1 MDHEN, CDR2 SYDVKM. Trimming removed 9 bases from V and 7 bases from J, with 9 bases in between. Here the CDR3 DNA reads TGTGCCAGTCAGGGTTCTGAAAAACTGTTTTTT. Protein sequence: CASQGSEKLFF.

CDR3 protein: CASSTGPDSNQPQHF. The CDR3 DNA reads as TGTGCCAGTAGTACAGGGCCAGATAGCAATCAGCCCCAGCATTTT. The chain carries TRBV19 and TRBJ1-5, with a tentative D call TRBD1 (5 bases). Trimming removed 4 bases at V and 0 bases at J, with 10 bases between. The CDR3 spans 15 residues. Germline lookup yields CDR1 LNHDA and CDR2 SQIVND (reference sequence).

V usage is TRBV14 and J usage is TRBJ2-6, with a possible D match to TRBD2 (5 bases). CDR1 is SGHDN, CDR2 FVKESK, per germline. Trimming removed 0 bases from V and 2 bases from J, with 8 bases in between. This CDR3 region has 16 residues. The CDR3 DNA reads as TGTGCCAGCAGCCAAGAACTCGGGGCTGGGGCCAACGTCCTGACTTTC. Encoded protein: CASSQELGAGANVLTF.

The chain joins TRBV12-3 or TRBV12-4 to TRBJ1-4, with D perhaps matching TRBD1 (5 bases). V was shortened by 3 bases and J by 5 bases, with 7 bases between the two germline ends. There are 13 residues in the CDR3. For the CDR3, the DNA is TGTGCCAGCAGTTTTAGACAGAATGAAAAACTGTTTTTT. Translation gives CASSFRQNEKLFF.

A few counts support this clone. V gene TRBV4-3 combines with J gene TRBJ2-1, with TRBD2 matching 8 bases. J gave up 4 bases and V 0 bases, and 8 bases lay outside the gene matches. The CDR3 consists of 17 residues. Germline lookup yields CDR1 LGHNA and CDR2 YSLEER. DNA of the CDR3: TGCGCCAGCAGCCAAGAGCTAGCGGGCAAAAGGTACAATGAGCAGTTCTTC. Its protein product is CASSQELAGKRYNEQFF.

The chain carries TRBV27 and TRBJ1-1; D is uncertain. Germline V CDR1 and CDR2: MNHEY, SMNVEV (reference sequence). Trimming stripped 0 bases from V and 5 bases from J, with 13 bases between. This CDR3 spans 15 amino acids. As DNA, the CDR3 is TGTGCCAGCAGTTTATCTGGCAGGTCCAGGACTGAAGCTTTCTTT. It translates to CASSLSGRSRTEAFF.

V gene TRBV19 combines with J gene TRBJ2-1; TRBD2 agrees at 11 bases. The CDR3 spans 16 residues. Germline values: CDR1 LNHDA, CDR2 SQIVND (reference sequence). After removal of 3 bases from V and 5 bases from J, the junction contained 6 bases not matched to a gene. Written as DNA, the CDR3 is TGTGCCAGTAGTATTTCGGTGACTAGCGGGGACAATGAGCAGTTCTTC. This gives the protein CASSISVTSGDNEQFF.

The chain couples TRBV28 to TRBJ1-2, with 11 bases lining up with TRBD1. Germline values: CDR1 MDHEN, CDR2 SYDVKM. V gave up 5 bases and J gave up 5 bases; unmatched junction bases: 10. The CDR3 is 16 amino acids. The CDR3 loop is CASSVSAGQGDYGYTF. CDR3 sequence (DNA): TGTGCCAGCAGTGTATCAGCGGGACAGGGGGATTATGGCTACACCTTC.

The chain recombines TRBV4-2 with TRBJ1-1, with unresolved D. The CDR3 sequence is 16 residues long. The germline CDR1 and CDR2 sequences are LGHNA and YNFKEQ. The V gene lost 0 bases and the J gene lost 1 base, with 12 bases spanning the gap. CDR3 bases: TGTGCCAGCAGCCAAGATCACGGGTTGGGGAACACTGAAGCTTTCTTT. This encodes CASSQDHGLGNTEAFF.

The chain carries TRBV18 and TRBJ1-1; possible D gene TRBD1, 5 bases. CDR3 size: 14 residues. Trimming pared 4 bases from V and 4 bases from J, leaving 13 bases between. Germline V lookup: CDR1 KGHSH, CDR2 LQKENI. The CDR3 sequence: CASSQMTDTTEAFF. For the CDR3, the DNA is TGTGCCAGCTCACAGATGACAGATACCACTGAAGCTTTCTTT. The whole variable domain, filled in from reference TRBV18 and TRBJ1-1, reads NAGVMQNPRHLVRRRGQEARLRCSPMKGHSHVYWYRQLPEEGLKFMVYLQKENIIDESGMPKERFSAEFPKEGPSILRIQQVVRGDSAAYFCASSQMTDTTEAFFGQGTRLTVV.

About this clone itself: One end of the junction does not line up with germline, which may come from a read error. The CDR3 spells CASSLVRRGPYGYTF. The CDR3 coding sequence is TGTGCTAGCAGCTTAGTCAGGAGGGGGCCCTATGGCTACACCTTC. The rearrangement uses TRBV7-7 and TRBJ1-2; 7 nucleotides align to TRBD1. The germline V gene has CDR1 SSHAT and CDR2 FNYEAQ (reference sequence). This CDR3 comprises 15 residues.

This chain connects TRBV6-5 to TRBJ2-2, with 8 bases matching TRBD1. This CDR3 contains 15 residues. Unmatched junction bases numbered 5, after V lost 7 bases and J lost 1 base. Germline CDR1 reads MNHEY; CDR2 reads SVGAGI. The CDR3 here is CASTRQGKNTGELFF. CDR3 DNA: TGTGCCAGCACCCGACAGGGGAAGAACACCGGGGAGCTGTTTTTT.

The chain carries TRBV9 and TRBJ2-2, with 12 positions matching TRBD2. Germline CDR1 SGDLS, CDR2 YYNGEE. The CDR3 has 18 amino acids. Trimming at V came to 0 bases and at J to 4 bases, leaving 7 bases not matched to a gene. The CDR3: CASSVGSSGGVSTGELFF. In nucleotides, the CDR3 is TGTGCCAGCAGCGTAGGTTCTAGCGGGGGGGTTAGCACCGGGGAGCTGTTTTTT.